The rows below give T cell receptor beta chains drawn from one sample of a study of blood T cell repertoires in COVID-19. Only in-frame clones appear in the TCRdb table, and some are missing; sequencing was by immunoSEQ multiplex PCR. This sample yields a few hundred thousand clones, of which 85% are seen a single time; roughly 20% belongs to the top ten. Sequencing used PBMCs or T cells enriched from blood (not recorded which). The receptors originated from a man aged 40-55 years who had recovered from COVID-19. CDR3s leave out the opening cysteine and the closing phenylalanine or tryptophan.

V	J	CDR3
TRBV28	TRBJ1-1	ASSLPKNEAF
TRBV5-6	TRBJ2-2	ASSLYGPGAGELF
TRBV4-1	TRBJ2-7	ASSVAGGSYEQY
TRBV19	TRBJ2-5	ASSISGETQY
TRBV6-5	TRBJ1-3	ASSRGTGTYTIY
TRBV29-1	TRBJ2-3	SVERTGGISDTQY
TRBV6-5	TRBJ2-1	ASSYSGGSSYNEQF
TRBV6-6	TRBJ2-7	ASADRGNYEQY
TRBV12-3/TRBV12-4	TRBJ2-3	ASRKINTDTQY
TRBV11-2	TRBJ1-3	ASSPRQGEVGYAGNTIY
TRBV6-5	TRBJ1-2	ASRLDGHGGYT
TRBV30	TRBJ1-2	AWSLDKASYGYT
TRBV5-6	TRBJ2-7	ASSLGAGQSYEQY
TRBV28	TRBJ1-2	ASSLTADRQYGYT
TRBV4-2	TRBJ1-1	ASSQDRGTEAF
TRBV18	TRBJ2-1	ASSPSGEQEQF
TRBV7-2	TRBJ1-1	ASSLGTPNTEAF
TRBV24-1	TRBJ1-3	ATSDFEQGAYGNTIY
TRBV13	TRBJ2-7	ASSLGRDSYEQY
TRBV7-9	TRBJ2-5	ASSPSTGGETQY
TRBV6-5	TRBJ2-7	ASSPGGGSPYEQY
TRBV13	TRBJ2-5	ASSFLGGEYQETQY
TRBV9	TRBJ2-2	ASTLGGDTGELF
TRBV15	TRBJ2-7	ATSSTGTGANEQY
TRBV20-1	TRBJ2-7	SASRVAGAYEQY
TRBV2	TRBJ2-4	ASSPGTSVKNIQY